A single T cell receptor (beta chain) is shown here with its context. The length of the CDR3 is 17 residues. CDR1 is LGHNA, CDR2 YSLEER, per germline. J was trimmed by 8 bases and V by 0 bases; bases with no gene match: 10. This record comes from a study of beta chain features in type 1 diabetes. Background on the study: The examined sorted cells totaled approximately 100 million across samples.

Every isolated RNA sample was fully reverse transcribed, so sequencing captured expressed TCRB transcripts. The read count averaged about 3.57 million across naive, central memory and regulatory T cell samples. Sequencing used immunoSEQ multiplex PCR; TCRdb keeps in-frame clones, though not all of them. The data hold 300,000 to 400,000 clones, with roughly 11% observed a single time. The specimen sequenced was naive CD4+ T cells from blood. V and J are TRBV4-3 and TRBJ2-1; 10 nucleotides match TRBD2. The clonotype originates from a woman aged 30 to 39 in good health. CDR3 region: CASSQDRASGSLDEQFF. Here the CDR3 DNA reads TGCGCCAGCAGCCAAGATCGGGCTAGCGGGAGTTTAGATGAGCAGTTCTTC.